The source of this T cell receptor (beta chain) is a study of cytotoxic CD8 clonotypes in ibrutinib-treated CLL. About the study: On average, approximately 95,000 productive rearrangements and about 280,000 productive templates per sample.

V was clipped by 5 bases and J by 4 bases; unmatched bases: 4. This CDR3 contains 13 residues. Germline V gives CDR1 MNHNY, CDR2 SVGAGI (reference sequence). The protocol was immunoSEQ multiplex PCR, while the TCRdb copy is restricted to in-frame clones and leaves out a portion. The repertoire holds 110,000 to 150,000 clones, 79% seen once, with about 13% in the top ten. The TCR was taken from a human donor with chronic lymphocytic leukemia. The sequences come from PBMCs, collected after 12 months of ibrutinib treatment. The J gene is TRBJ1-1, the V gene TRBV6-6; 7 positions agree with TRBD1. In DNA, the CDR3 is TGTGCCAGCAGTGGACAGGCTCGCACTGAAGCTTTCTTT. Translation: CASSGQARTEAFF.